These T cell receptor beta chains were read from a single sample in a study of blood T cell repertoires in COVID-19. Using immunoSEQ multiplex PCR, the repertoire was profiled, and TCRdb retains in-frame clones only, with some absent. This repertoire shows 200,000 to 250,000 clones, roughly 86% found once; its top ten account for about 9.4%. Sample: peripheral blood. These receptors were taken from a woman aged 50 to 60 with COVID-19, enrolled during active disease. CDR3s leave out the opening cysteine and the closing phenylalanine or tryptophan. A D gene is named only where the DNA matches it firmly.

d_call: TRBD1; j_call: TRBJ1-2; v_call: TRBV5-6; cdr3_aa: ASLGTANYGYT
d_call: NA; j_call: TRBJ2-3; v_call: TRBV13; cdr3_aa: ASSLGRLADTQY
d_call: NA; j_call: TRBJ1-4; v_call: TRBV7-9; cdr3_aa: ASSLSAGLNEKLF
d_call: TRBD1; j_call: TRBJ1-5; v_call: TRBV28; cdr3_aa: ASRTTGATGSNQPQH
d_call: TRBD1; j_call: TRBJ2-7; v_call: TRBV4-1; cdr3_aa: ASSPLWRTGRTYEQY
d_call: NA; j_call: TRBJ1-1; v_call: TRBV7-9; cdr3_aa: ASSSGLSAF
d_call: NA; j_call: TRBJ2-2; v_call: TRBV9; cdr3_aa: ASSQGWGNTGELF
d_call: NA; j_call: TRBJ1-2; v_call: TRBV29-1; cdr3_aa: SVPRIYGYT
d_call: NA; j_call: TRBJ1-2; v_call: TRBV6-1; cdr3_aa: ASSEIPAMTGPYYGYT
d_call: TRBD1; j_call: TRBJ1-4; v_call: TRBV15; cdr3_aa: ATSRDPPGTDGEKLF
d_call: NA; j_call: TRBJ2-1; v_call: TRBV21-1; cdr3_aa: ASSKGDIGGASNEQF
d_call: TRBD1; j_call: TRBJ1-1; v_call: TRBV7-8; cdr3_aa: ASSLGQAGSRTEAF
d_call: TRBD1; j_call: TRBJ2-5; v_call: TRBV5-1; cdr3_aa: ASSLGTGVETQY
d_call: TRBD2; j_call: TRBJ2-4; v_call: TRBV27; cdr3_aa: ASSPSGGTIQY
d_call: NA; j_call: TRBJ2-5; v_call: TRBV28; cdr3_aa: ASTPAGSGTQY
d_call: NA; j_call: TRBJ2-1; v_call: TRBV24-1; cdr3_aa: ATSDHRGGLNEQF
d_call: NA; j_call: TRBJ2-3; v_call: TRBV5-1; cdr3_aa: ASRGRSPDTQY
d_call: TRBD2; j_call: TRBJ2-7; v_call: TRBV6-2/TRBV6-3; cdr3_aa: ASSYTSGVGYEQY
d_call: NA; j_call: TRBJ1-2; v_call: TRBV6-5; cdr3_aa: ASSLGHFTTDGYT
d_call: NA; j_call: TRBJ1-5; v_call: TRBV4-3; cdr3_aa: ASSQGRRGQPQH
d_call: NA; j_call: TRBJ2-1; v_call: TRBV5-4; cdr3_aa: ASSLLAKGEQF
d_call: TRBD1; j_call: TRBJ1-1; v_call: TRBV11-2; cdr3_aa: ASSPQQGLHTEAF
d_call: TRBD1; j_call: TRBJ2-2; v_call: TRBV7-8; cdr3_aa: ASSLTGVGTGELF
d_call: NA; j_call: TRBJ1-1; v_call: TRBV27; cdr3_aa: ASSLLGGNTEAF
d_call: TRBD2; j_call: TRBJ2-1; v_call: TRBV27; cdr3_aa: ASRQRTSGHNEQF
d_call: NA; j_call: TRBJ2-3; v_call: TRBV21-1; cdr3_aa: ASSKETARTDTQY